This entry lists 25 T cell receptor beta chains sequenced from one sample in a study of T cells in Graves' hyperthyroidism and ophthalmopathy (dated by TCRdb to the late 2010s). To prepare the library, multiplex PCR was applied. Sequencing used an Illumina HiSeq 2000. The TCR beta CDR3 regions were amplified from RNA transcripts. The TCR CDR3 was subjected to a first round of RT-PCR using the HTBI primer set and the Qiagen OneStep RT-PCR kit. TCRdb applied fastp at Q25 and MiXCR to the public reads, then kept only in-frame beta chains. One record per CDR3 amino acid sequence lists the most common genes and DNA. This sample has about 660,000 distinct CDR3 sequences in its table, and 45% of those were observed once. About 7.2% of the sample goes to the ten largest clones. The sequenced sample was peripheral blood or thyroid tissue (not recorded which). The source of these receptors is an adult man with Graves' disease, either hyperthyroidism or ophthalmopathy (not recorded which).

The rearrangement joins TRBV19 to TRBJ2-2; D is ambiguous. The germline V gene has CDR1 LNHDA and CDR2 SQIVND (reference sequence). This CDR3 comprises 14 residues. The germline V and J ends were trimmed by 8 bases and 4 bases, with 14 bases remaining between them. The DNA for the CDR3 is TGTGCCAGTGGAGAAGGGCCCACCACCGGGGAGCTGTTTTTT. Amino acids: CASGEGPTTGELFF.

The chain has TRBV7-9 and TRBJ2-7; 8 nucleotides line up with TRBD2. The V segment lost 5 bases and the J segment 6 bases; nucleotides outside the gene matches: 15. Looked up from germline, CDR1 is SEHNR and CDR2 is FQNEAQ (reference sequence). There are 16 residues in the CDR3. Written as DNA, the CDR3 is TGTGCCAGCAGCCCAGGGACTAGACGGCACCGGGTCGAGCAGTACTTC. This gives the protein CASSPGTRRHRVEQYF.

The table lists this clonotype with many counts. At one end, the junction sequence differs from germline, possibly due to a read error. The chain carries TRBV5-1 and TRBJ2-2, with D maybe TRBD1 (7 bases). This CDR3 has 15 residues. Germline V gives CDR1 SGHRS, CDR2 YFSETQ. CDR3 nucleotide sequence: TGTGCCAGCAGCTTAGGTCAGGGGGGCACCGGGGAGCTGTTTTTT. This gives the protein CASSLGQGGTGELFF.

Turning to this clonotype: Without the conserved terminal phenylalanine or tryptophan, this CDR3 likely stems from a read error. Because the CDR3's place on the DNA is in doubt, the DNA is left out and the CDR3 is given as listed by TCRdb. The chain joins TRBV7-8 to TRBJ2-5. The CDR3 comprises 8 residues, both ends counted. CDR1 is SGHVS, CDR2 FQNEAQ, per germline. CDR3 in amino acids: CASGLVGS.

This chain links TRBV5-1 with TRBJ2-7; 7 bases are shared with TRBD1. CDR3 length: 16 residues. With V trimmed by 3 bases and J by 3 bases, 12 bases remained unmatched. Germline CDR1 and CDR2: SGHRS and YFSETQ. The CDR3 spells CASSSTPGTVSYEQYF. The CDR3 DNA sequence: TGCGCCAGCAGCTCAACTCCCGGGACAGTAAGCTACGAGCAGTACTTC. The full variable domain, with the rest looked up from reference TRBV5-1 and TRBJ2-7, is KAGVTQTPRYLIKTRGQQVTLSCSPISGHRSVSWYQQTPGQGLQFLFEYFSETQRNKGNFPGRFSGRQFSNSRSEMNVSTLELGDSALYLCASSSTPGTVSYEQYFGPGTRLTVT.

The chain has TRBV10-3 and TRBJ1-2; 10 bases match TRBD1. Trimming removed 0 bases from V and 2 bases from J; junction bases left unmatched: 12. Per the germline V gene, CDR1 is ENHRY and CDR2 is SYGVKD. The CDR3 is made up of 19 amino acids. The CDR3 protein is CAISESRFEAGQGNYGYTF. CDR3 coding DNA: TGTGCCATCAGTGAGTCCAGGTTCGAAGCGGGACAGGGGAACTATGGCTACACCTTC.

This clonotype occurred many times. The CDR3 loop is CASSERYGRQHF. CDR3 coding DNA: TGTGCCAGCAGTGAGCGATATGGCCGGCAGCATTTT. V and J are TRBV25-1 and TRBJ1-5, with unresolved D. Trimming left V 3 bases short and J 13 bases short, with 13 bases between. CDR1 and CDR2 from the germline V gene are MGHDK and SYGVNS. The CDR3 has 12 residues.

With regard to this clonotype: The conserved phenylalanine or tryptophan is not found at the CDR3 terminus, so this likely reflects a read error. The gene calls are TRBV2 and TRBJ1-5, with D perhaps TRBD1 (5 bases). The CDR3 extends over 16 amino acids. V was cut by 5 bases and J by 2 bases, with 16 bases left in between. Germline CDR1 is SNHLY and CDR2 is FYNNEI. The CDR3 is CASSFKAGRGNQPQHL. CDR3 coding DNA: TGTGCCAGCAGTTTCAAGGCAGGGAGAGGCAATCAGCCCCAGCATCTT.

The DNA for the CDR3 is TGTGCCAGCAGACCGACAGGGAATAACAATCAGCCCCAGCATTTT. It encodes CASRPTGNNNQPQHF. J is TRBJ1-5 and V is TRBV2; 7 bases line up with TRBD1. CDR1 is SNHLY and CDR2 is FYNNEI in the germline V gene. The CDR3 spans 15 residues. V gave up 6 bases and J gave up 3 bases; unmatched junction bases: 8.

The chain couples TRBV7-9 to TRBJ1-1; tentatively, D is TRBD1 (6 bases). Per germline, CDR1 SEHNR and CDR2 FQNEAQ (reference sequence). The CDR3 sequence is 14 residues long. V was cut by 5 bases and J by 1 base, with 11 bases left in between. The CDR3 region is CASSPGDPNTEAFF. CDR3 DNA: TGTGCCAGCAGCCCAGGGGACCCGAACACTGAAGCTTTCTTT.

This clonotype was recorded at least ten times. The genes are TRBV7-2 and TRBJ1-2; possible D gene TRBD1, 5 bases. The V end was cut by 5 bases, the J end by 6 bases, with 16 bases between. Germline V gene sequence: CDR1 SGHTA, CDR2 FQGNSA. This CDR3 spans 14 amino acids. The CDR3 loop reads CASSGDFPGHGYTF. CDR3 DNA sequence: TGTGCCAGCAGCGGGGACTTCCCGGGGCATGGCTACACCTTC.

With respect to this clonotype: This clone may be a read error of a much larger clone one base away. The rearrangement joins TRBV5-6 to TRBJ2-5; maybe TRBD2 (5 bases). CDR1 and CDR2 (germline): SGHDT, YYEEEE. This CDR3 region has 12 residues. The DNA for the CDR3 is TGTGCCAGCAGCTTGGAGGGTGTGGACTCTCACTTC. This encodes CASSLEGVDSHF.

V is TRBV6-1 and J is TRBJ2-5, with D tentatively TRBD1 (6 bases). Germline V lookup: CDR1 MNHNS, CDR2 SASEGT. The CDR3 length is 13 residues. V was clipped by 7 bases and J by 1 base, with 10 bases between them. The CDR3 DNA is TGTGCCAGCACAGACAGGCTCCAAGAGACCCAGTACTTC. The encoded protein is CASTDRLQETQYF.

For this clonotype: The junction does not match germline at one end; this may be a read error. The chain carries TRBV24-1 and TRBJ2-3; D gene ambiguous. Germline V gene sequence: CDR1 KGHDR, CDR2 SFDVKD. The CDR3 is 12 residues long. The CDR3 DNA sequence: TGTGCCATCAGTGAGTTAGGCTATACGCAGTATTTT. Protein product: CAISELGYTQYF.

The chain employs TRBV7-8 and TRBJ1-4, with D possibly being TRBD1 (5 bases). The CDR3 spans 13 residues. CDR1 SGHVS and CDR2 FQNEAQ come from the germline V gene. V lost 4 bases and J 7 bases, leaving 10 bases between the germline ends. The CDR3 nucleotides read TGTGCCAGCAGCTGGGGGGTTGGTGAAAAACTGTTTTTT. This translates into CASSWGVGEKLFF.

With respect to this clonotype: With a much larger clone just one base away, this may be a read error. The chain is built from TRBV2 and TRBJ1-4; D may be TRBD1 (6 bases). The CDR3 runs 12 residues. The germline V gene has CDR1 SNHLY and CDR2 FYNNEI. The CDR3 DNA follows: TGTGCCAGCGGTCACCCCCGGGGGGGGCTGTTTTTC. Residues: CASGHPRGGLFF. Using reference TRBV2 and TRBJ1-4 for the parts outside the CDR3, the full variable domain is EPEVTQTPSHQVTQMGQEVILRCVPISNHLYFYWYRQILGQKVEFLVSFYNNEISEKSEIFDDQFSVERPDGSNFTLKIRSTKLEDSAMYFCASGHPRGGLFFGSGTQLSVL.

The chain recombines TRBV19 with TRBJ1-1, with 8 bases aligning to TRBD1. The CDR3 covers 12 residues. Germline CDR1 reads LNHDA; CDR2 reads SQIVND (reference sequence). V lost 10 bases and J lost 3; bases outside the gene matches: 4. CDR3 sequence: CATQDRDTEAFF. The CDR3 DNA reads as TGTGCCACCCAGGACAGGGACACTGAAGCTTTCTTT.

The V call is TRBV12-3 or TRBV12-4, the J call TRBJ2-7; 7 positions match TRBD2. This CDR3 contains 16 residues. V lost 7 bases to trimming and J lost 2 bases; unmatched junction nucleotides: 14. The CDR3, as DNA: TGTGCCAGCACTCCTTACCAGGGAGGGGATCCCTACGAGCAGTACTTC. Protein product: CASTPYQGGDPYEQYF.

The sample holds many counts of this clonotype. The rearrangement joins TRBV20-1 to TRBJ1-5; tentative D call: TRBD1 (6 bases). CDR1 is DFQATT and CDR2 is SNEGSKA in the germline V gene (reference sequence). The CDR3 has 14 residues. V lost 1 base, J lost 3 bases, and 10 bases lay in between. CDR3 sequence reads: CSARVQGYNQPQHF. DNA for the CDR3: TGCAGTGCTAGAGTTCAGGGGTACAATCAGCCCCAGCATTTT.

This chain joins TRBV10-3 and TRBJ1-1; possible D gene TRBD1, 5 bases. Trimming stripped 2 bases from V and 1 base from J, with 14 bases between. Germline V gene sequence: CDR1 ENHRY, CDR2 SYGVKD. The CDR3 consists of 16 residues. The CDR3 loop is CAISEELRQGNTEAFF. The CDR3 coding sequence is TGTGCCATCAGTGAGGAATTGCGTCAGGGGAACACTGAAGCTTTCTTT.

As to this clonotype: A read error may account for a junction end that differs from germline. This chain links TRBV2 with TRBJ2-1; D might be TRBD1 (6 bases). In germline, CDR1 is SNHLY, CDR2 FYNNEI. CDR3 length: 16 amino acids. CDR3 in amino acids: CASSFPGQDSHNEQFF. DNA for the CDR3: TGTGCCAGCAGTTTTCCGGGACAAGACTCCCACAATGAGCAGTTCTTC.

CDR3 loop: CSVDRGADTQYF. The CDR3, as DNA: TGCAGCGTTGACAGGGGCGCAGATACGCAGTATTTT. The chain carries TRBV29-1 and TRBJ2-3; perhaps TRBD1 as D (6 bases). This CDR3 is built from 12 residues. The germline V and J ends were trimmed by 3 bases and 4 bases, with 8 bases remaining between them. The V gene's germline CDR1 is SQVTM and CDR2 ANQGSEA.

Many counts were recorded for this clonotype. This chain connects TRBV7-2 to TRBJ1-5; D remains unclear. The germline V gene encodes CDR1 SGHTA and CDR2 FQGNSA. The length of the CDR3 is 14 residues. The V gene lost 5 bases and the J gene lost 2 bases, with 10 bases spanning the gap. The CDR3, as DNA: TGTGCCAGCAGCAAAGCTGGGGGCAATCAGCCCCAGCATTTT. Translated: CASSKAGGNQPQHF.

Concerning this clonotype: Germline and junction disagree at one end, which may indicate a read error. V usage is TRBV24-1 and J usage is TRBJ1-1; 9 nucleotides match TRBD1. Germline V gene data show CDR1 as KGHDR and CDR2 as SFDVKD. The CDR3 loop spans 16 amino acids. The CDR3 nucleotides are TGTGCCAGCAGTGACCGAAAGGGACAGGGTAGCACTGAAGCTTTCTTT. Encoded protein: CASSDRKGQGSTEAFF.

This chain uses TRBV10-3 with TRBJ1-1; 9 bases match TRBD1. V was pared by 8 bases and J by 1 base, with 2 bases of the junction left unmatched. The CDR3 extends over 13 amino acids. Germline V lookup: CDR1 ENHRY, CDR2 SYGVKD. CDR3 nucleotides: TGTGCCATCTGGGACAGGGCGAACACTGAAGCTTTCTTT. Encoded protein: CAIWDRANTEAFF.